The 20 T cell receptor beta chains below all came from one sample that was sequenced in a study of blood T cell repertoires in COVID-19. Sequencing was performed with immunoSEQ multiplex PCR; in TCRdb, only in-frame clones are kept and a portion is missing. This sample has around 33,000 clones, with roughly three quarters found just once. The sample consisted of peripheral blood. The receptor source for this set is a human donor in a cohort sampled during active COVID-19.

The chain links TRBV5-4 to TRBJ2-2; 9 positions match TRBD1. The CDR3 is 16 residues long. V shed 4 bases and J 6 bases; nucleotides not matched to a gene: 10. Germline values: CDR1 SGHNT, CDR2 YYREEE (reference sequence). The CDR3 sequence: CASSRPGQGRSGELFF. The CDR3, as DNA: TGTGCCAGCAGCCGCCCGGGACAGGGACGTTCCGGGGAGCTGTTTTTT.

The chain uses TRBV7-2 and TRBJ2-7; TRBD1 matches at 7 bases. Losses at the gene ends were 5 bases for V and 6 bases for J; bases not matched to a gene: 7. Germline CDR1 reads SGHTA; CDR2 reads FQGNSA. The CDR3 spans 13 residues. CDR3 nucleotide sequence: TGTGCCAGCAGCCCCCTCACAGGGGTCGAGCAGTACTTC. Encoded protein: CASSPLTGVEQYF.

This clone was seen only a few times. The V and J genes are TRBV12-3 or TRBV12-4 and TRBJ1-6; D is ambiguous. Trimming left V 3 bases short and J 13 bases short, with 10 bases between. The CDR3 is 12 amino acids. The DNA for the CDR3 is TGTGCCAGCAGTTTCGGGCAGCGGCCCCTCCACTTT. Its protein product is CASSFGQRPLHF.

The chain has TRBV21-1 and TRBJ1-4; the table's D call, TRBD1, was not checked against the DNA. TRBV21-1 is a documented pseudogene. The CDR3 covers 16 residues. CDR3 region: CASSGTEIVINEKLFF. CDR3 nucleotides: TGTGCCAGCAGCGGGACAGAAATAGTAATTAATGAAAAACTGTTTTTT.

J is TRBJ2-3 and V is TRBV9; TRBD1 might be the D (6 bases). The CDR3 contains 14 residues. V lost 2 bases to trimming and J lost 5 bases, with 12 bases between them. The germline V gene has CDR1 SGDLS and CDR2 YYNGEE. The CDR3 is CASSVGATRDTQYF. The CDR3 coding sequence is TGTGCCAGCAGCGTGGGGGCAACTAGAGATACGCAGTATTTT.

The chain is built from TRBV6-6 and TRBJ2-7; 7 bases are a match to TRBD2. The CDR3 contains 12 residues. The V gene's germline CDR1 is MNHNY and CDR2 SVGAGI (reference sequence). V shed 10 bases, J shed 2 bases, and the junction held 5 bases outside the gene matches. The CDR3, as DNA: TGTGCCAACCCGGGGGGAACCTACGAGCAGTACTTC. Protein: CANPGGTYEQYF.

This clone occurred once. J is TRBJ2-3 and V is TRBV29-1; 10 bases fit TRBD2. Looked up from germline, CDR1 is SQVTM and CDR2 is ANQGSEA. The CDR3 is 14 residues long. With V trimmed by 6 bases and J by 2 bases, 5 bases remained unmatched. This CDR3 reads CSVLLAGLTDTQYF. Here the CDR3 DNA reads TGCAGCGTCCTACTAGCGGGACTCACAGATACGCAGTATTTT.

The chain is built from TRBV7-2 and TRBJ1-2; D gene ambiguous. Between the trimmed V and J ends, which lost 5 bases and 0 bases, there was a span of 10 bases. CDR1 is SGHTA and CDR2 is FQGNSA in the germline V gene. There are 14 residues in the CDR3. The CDR3, as DNA: TGTGCCAGCAGCCCGGGAACCCCTAACTATGGCTACACCTTC. This sequence encodes CASSPGTPNYGYTF.

This clone appeared a single time. The chain is built from TRBV7-8 and TRBJ2-5; maybe TRBD2 (6 bases). Trimming cost V 7 bases and J 2 bases, with 17 bases left between them. Looked up from germline, CDR1 is SGHVS and CDR2 is FQNEAQ. This CDR3 region has 15 residues. Here the CDR3 reads CASNLGGTAQETQYF. The CDR3 DNA reads TGTGCCAGCAACTTGGGCGGGACGGCGCAAGAGACCCAGTACTTC.

J is TRBJ2-2 and V is TRBV19, with D perhaps matching TRBD1 (6 bases). Germline assignment: CDR1 LNHDA and CDR2 SQIVND (reference sequence). With 0 bases removed from V and 5 bases from J, the gap between germline ends came to 16 bases. This CDR3 has 17 residues. The CDR3 bases are TGTGCCAGTAGTATAGAGGGGCAGGGGAGAGGTACCGGGGAGCTGTTTTTT. Amino acids: CASSIEGQGRGTGELFF.

This clone was recorded a few times. V and J are TRBV5-4 and TRBJ1-1; maybe TRBD1 (6 bases). V lost 4 bases, J lost 2 bases, and 9 bases lay in between. The CDR3 sequence is 13 residues long. Per the germline V gene, CDR1 is SGHNT and CDR2 is YYREEE (reference sequence). The CDR3 DNA sequence: TGTGCCAGCAGCCGGGGACAAAACACTGAAGCTTTCTTT. Residues: CASSRGQNTEAFF.

The chain couples TRBV2 to TRBJ1-5; no reliable D call. This CDR3 spans 15 amino acids. Germline-derived CDR1 and CDR2 are SNHLY and FYNNEI. The germline V and J ends were trimmed by 6 bases and 0 bases, with 12 bases remaining between them. Here the CDR3 reads CASRKTGGSNQPQHF. In nucleotides, the CDR3 is TGTGCCAGCAGGAAGACGGGAGGTAGCAATCAGCCCCAGCATTTT.

This sequence joins TRBV5-4 and TRBJ2-7; D unresolved. The CDR3 is made up of 14 amino acids. V was pared by 0 bases and J by 1 base, with 8 bases between. Germline lookup yields CDR1 SGHNT and CDR2 YYREEE (reference sequence). In DNA form, the CDR3 reads TGTGCCAGCAGCTTGGGGATCGGGTCCTACGAGCAGTACTTC. Translation: CASSLGIGSYEQYF.

This rearrangement joins TRBV7-2 to TRBJ2-5; D is unclear. V dropped 3 bases and J dropped 2 bases, with 7 bases sitting between them. The CDR3 is 13 residues long. The germline gives CDR1 SGHTA, CDR2 FQGNSA. CDR3 DNA: TGTGCCAGCAGCTTGCGACTGCAAGAGACCCAGTACTTC. Translated: CASSLRLQETQYF.

The chain is built from TRBV4-1 and TRBJ1-6; D not certain. CDR3 length equals 13 residues. Trimming left V 1 base short and J 10 bases short, with 8 bases between. CDR1 is MGHRA and CDR2 is YSYEKL in the germline V gene. CDR3 sequence reads: CASSQVMGSPLHF. The DNA for the CDR3 is TGCGCCAGCAGCCAAGTTATGGGCTCACCCCTCCACTTT.

This clone is termed medium-sized. V and J are TRBV27 and TRBJ1-1, with 8 nucleotides matching TRBD1. Germline V CDR1 and CDR2: MNHEY, SMNVEV (reference sequence). The V and J ends lost 2 bases and 1 base, in that order; junction bases with no gene match: 6. The CDR3 covers 16 residues. The CDR3 spells CASSLRGQVANTEAFF. CDR3 bases: TGTGCCAGCAGTTTAAGGGGACAGGTAGCGAACACTGAAGCTTTCTTT.

The chain has TRBV19 and TRBJ1-5, with D perhaps matching TRBD1 (6 bases). The CDR3 runs 14 residues. V dropped 5 bases and J dropped 5 bases, with 13 bases sitting between them. CDR1 and CDR2 (germline): LNHDA, SQIVND (reference sequence). For the CDR3, the DNA is TGTGCCAGTAGTCCTCAGGGGACCCATCAGCCCCAGCATTTT. This gives the protein CASSPQGTHQPQHF.

The chain combines TRBV19 with TRBJ1-5; TRBD1 aligns across 7 bases. Germline V gives CDR1 LNHDA, CDR2 SQIVND (reference sequence). The CDR3 covers 13 residues. The V gene end was trimmed by 7 bases and the J gene end by 5 bases; junction bases not matched to a gene: 5. The CDR3 DNA reads as TGTGCCAGTACCGGAGACAGGGATCAGCCCCAGCATTTT. Translation: CASTGDRDQPQHF. The complete variable domain, with remaining parts taken from reference TRBV19 and TRBJ1-5, reads DGGITQSPKYLFRKEGQNVTLSCEQNLNHDAMYWYRQDPGQGLRLIYYSQIVNDFQKGDIAEGYSVSREKKESFPLTVTSAQKNPTAFYLCASTGDRDQPQHFGDGTRLSIL.

The chain uses TRBV7-2 and TRBJ2-4; 7 nucleotides align to TRBD1. V lost 5 bases, J lost 5 bases, and 9 bases stayed unmatched. Germline-derived CDR1 and CDR2 are SGHTA and FQGNSA. The CDR3 runs to 15 residues. CDR3 protein: CASSQQRDRQNIQYF. The CDR3 region has the DNA TGTGCCAGCAGCCAACAACGGGACAGACAAAACATTCAGTACTTC. Full variable domain (rest looked up from reference TRBV7-2 and TRBJ2-4): GAGVSQSPSNKVTEKGKDVELRCDPISGHTALYWYRQSLGQGLEFLIYFQGNSAPDKSGLPSDRFSAERTGGSVSTLTIQRTQQEDSAVYLCASSQQRDRQNIQYFGAGTRLSVL.

The chain links TRBV24-1 to TRBJ2-5; 7 nucleotides agree with TRBD2. V was clipped by 9 bases and J by 2 bases; unmatched bases: 11. There are 15 residues in the CDR3. Germline lookup yields CDR1 KGHDR and CDR2 SFDVKD. CDR3: CATSKAGDGQETQYF. In DNA form, the CDR3 reads TGTGCCACCTCAAAGGCGGGAGATGGACAAGAGACCCAGTACTTC.